A selection of T cell receptor beta chains follows, all from one sample in a study of OX40 agonist ivuxolimab in advanced cancers. Measured with immunoSEQ multiplex PCR; TCRdb has only the in-frame clones, and not every one. The repertoire holds some 100,000 clones, with over 75% as singletons. The sequencing used CD4+ or CD8+ T cells sorted from blood, collected in a trial of the OX40 agonist ivuxolimab. Source of these receptors: an adult with an advanced solid tumor such as melanoma, head and neck, liver or kidney cancer. Each CDR3 is given with its conserved first and last residue. The order of the fields is clone size, V gene, D gene, J gene, CDR3 protein, CDR3 DNA. A D gene is named only where the DNA matches it firmly. Rows may omit the clone size; those that give it use once, few, many or a size class.

>-|TRBV7-8|TRBD2|TRBJ2-1
CASFGTSGSYEQFF
TGTGCCAGCTTTGGGACTAGCGGGAGTTATGAGCAGTTCTTC
>few|TRBV7-3|TRBD2|TRBJ2-3
CASSLTSGSTDTQYF
TGTGCCAGCAGCTTAACTAGCGGGAGCACAGATACGCAGTATTTT
>-|TRBV7-8|-|TRBJ2-2
CASSTQGTGELFF
TGTGCCAGCAGCACCCAGGGTACCGGGGAGCTGTTTTTT
>-|TRBV30|-|TRBJ2-7
CAWGLGVPSYEQYF
TGTGCCTGGGGTCTAGGGGTCCCCTCCTACGAGCAGTACTTC
>once|TRBV18|-|TRBJ2-2
CASSPQGSGELFF
TGTGCCAGCTCACCACAGGGATCCGGGGAGCTGTTTTTT
>-|TRBV11-2|TRBD2|TRBJ2-7
CASSLAGTSGSRSYEQYF
TGTGCCAGCAGCTTAGCGGGGACTAGCGGGAGCCGCTCCTACGAGCAGTACTTC
>-|TRBV6-5|TRBD1|TRBJ2-7
CASSQWDRAYEQYF
TGTGCCAGCAGCCAGTGGGACAGGGCCTACGAGCAGTACTTC
>-|TRBV19|TRBD2|TRBJ2-5
CASSTSLAGGQETQYF
TGTGCCAGTAGTACCTCCCTAGCGGGAGGTCAAGAGACCCAGTACTTC
>-|TRBV6-1|TRBD2|TRBJ2-7
CASGRTSGEGEQYF
TGTGCCAGCGGGAGGACTAGCGGAGAGGGGGAGCAGTACTTC
>few|TRBV28|-|TRBJ2-7
CASSPGTWPGEQYF
TGTGCCAGCAGTCCCGGGACTTGGCCAGGCGAGCAGTACTTC
>-|TRBV5-4|-|TRBJ2-5
CASSLMALKETQYF
TGTGCCAGCAGCTTGATGGCCTTGAAAGAGACCCAGTACTTC
>-|TRBV7-2|TRBD1|TRBJ2-7
CASRRDRGVSYEQYF
TGTGCCAGCAGACGCGACAGGGGGGTCTCCTACGAGCAGTACTTC